The entry below gives a single T cell receptor beta chain sequence along with its context. Its target is not known. Trimming took 6 bases from V and 4 from J; bases not matched to a gene: 8. The germline gives CDR1 MDHEN, CDR2 SYDVKM. CDR3 length: 16 amino acids. The record originates from a study of PD-L1 blockade in urothelial cancer. Whole-study context: In the mid-2010s, patients got going on atezolizumab, taking 1,200 mg intravenously every 3 weeks. At 3 weeks after treatment start (second dose) and again at 6 weeks, blood was analyzed. Study results and limitations: Lower than median blood TCR clonality before treatment predicted better survival.

Time point defined: pretreatment peripheral blood. Here immunoSEQ multiplex PCR was the method, and the copy in TCRdb shows in-frame clones only, minus some. The table shows some 46,000 clones, with around 82% occurring only once. The source material was PBMCs, sampled around atezolizumab (anti-PD-L1) treatment. The chain has TRBV28 and TRBJ2-6, with 8 bases identical to TRBD2. This TCR was sampled from a man between 60 and 70 years old with urothelial cancer. The CDR3 region is CASRDSGVRGANVLTF. CDR3 DNA sequence: TGTGCCAGCAGGGATAGCGGGGTTAGAGGGGCCAACGTCCTGACTTTC.